This entry lists 23 T cell receptor beta chains sequenced from one sample in a study of T cells expressing NK-cell markers. TCRdb reprocessed the 5' RACE reads and reports one entry per CDR3 protein, with no DNA. This repertoire comprises under 600,000 distinct CDR3 sequences; its ten largest clones make up over 1.1%. The material sequenced was blood T cells: a sorted CD56 or NKG2C T cell subset, CD4+ or CD8+ T cells, or bulk PBMC T cells (not recorded which). All receptors come from a woman between 45 and 60 years old in good health.

V and J are TRBV29-1 and TRBJ2-2; TCRdb gives TRBD1 as the D gene, but with no DNA this cannot be confirmed. Germline V gives CDR1 SQVTM, CDR2 ANQGSEA. CDR3 length: 14 residues. The CDR3 sequence is CSVHEGPNTGELFF.

This CDR3 is CASSPGQGAKNIQYF. This chain uses TRBV5-1 with TRBJ2-4; TCRdb indicates TRBD1, and absent DNA this call remains unverified. Looked up from germline, CDR1 is SGHRS and CDR2 is YFSETQ. This CDR3 has 15 amino acids.

J is TRBJ2-7 and V is TRBV5-1; TCRdb outputs TRBD2, but without DNA this stays unchecked. Germline loops: CDR1 SGHRS, CDR2 YFSETQ. The CDR3 spans 15 residues. The CDR3 protein is CASRSPGTSGYEQYF.

The chain recombines TRBV5-1 with TRBJ2-2; TCRdb designates TRBD2, a call that cannot be tested without DNA. Germline CDR1 SGHRS, CDR2 YFSETQ. The CDR3 extends over 16 amino acids. CDR3 region: CASSNGPIVGTGELFF.

The chain carries TRBV7-9 and TRBJ2-2; the D call from TCRdb, TRBD2, cannot be confirmed without DNA. This CDR3 spans 14 amino acids. CDR1 is SEHNR, CDR2 FQNEAQ, per germline (reference sequence). The CDR3 reads CASRREGNAGELFF.

J is TRBJ2-2 and V is TRBV12-3 or TRBV12-4. This CDR3 spans 14 amino acids. The CDR3 protein is CASSFSVNTGELFF.

This chain connects TRBV6-5 to TRBJ2-3; checking the TCRdb D call of TRBD2 is not possible without DNA. CDR3 length: 15 amino acids. Germline V gene sequence: CDR1 MNHEY, CDR2 SVGAGI. The CDR3 loop is CASSTGLAGADTQYF.

This chain links TRBV3-1 with TRBJ2-1. CDR3 length equals 16 residues. In germline, CDR1 is LGHDT, CDR2 YNNKEL (reference sequence). The CDR3 loop is CASSQGSRSTYNEQFF.

The genes are TRBV20-1 and TRBJ2-1. Germline CDR1 DFQATT, CDR2 SNEGSKA (reference sequence). The CDR3 totals 16 residues. CDR3 protein: CSARDRHMSSYNEQFF.

The V and J genes are TRBV28 and TRBJ2-2. The CDR3 totals 15 residues. Germline V gene sequence: CDR1 MDHEN, CDR2 SYDVKM. The chain's CDR3 is CASSNSGKNTGELFF.

This chain connects TRBV29-1 to TRBJ2-1; the D call from TCRdb, TRBD1, cannot be confirmed without DNA. The length of the CDR3 is 11 residues. Germline assignment: CDR1 SQVTM and CDR2 ANQGSEA. The CDR3 here is CSLTGGHEQFF.

J is TRBJ2-2 and V is TRBV20-1. The CDR3 runs to 14 residues. CDR1 is DFQATT and CDR2 is SNEGSKA in the germline V gene (reference sequence). The CDR3: CSARDSTILGELFF.

J is TRBJ2-7 and V is TRBV20-1; the D call of TRBD2 rests on TCRdb alone, since no DNA is present to check it. The CDR3 runs to 14 residues. In germline, CDR1 is DFQATT, CDR2 SNEGSKA (reference sequence). This CDR3 is CSAAGTSNTYEQYF.

The rearrangement joins TRBV12-3 or TRBV12-4 to TRBJ2-3; the TCRdb call, TRBD2, lacks DNA for checking. The CDR3 contains 16 residues. The CDR3 sequence is CASSLPPGAGGDTQYF.

V gene TRBV20-1 combines with J gene TRBJ2-1; as DNA is missing, the TRBD2 call by TCRdb cannot be tested. The CDR3 is 12 amino acids. Germline CDR1 and CDR2: DFQATT and SNEGSKA (reference sequence). This CDR3 reads CSAASVYNEQFF.

The chain employs TRBV12-3 or TRBV12-4 and TRBJ1-1; TCRdb outputs TRBD1, but without DNA this stays unchecked. The CDR3 is 15 amino acids. The CDR3 reads CASSLTPGQLSEAFF.

The CDR3 is CAGSGRSNTGELFF. The chain has TRBV30 and TRBJ2-2; the D call from TCRdb, TRBD2, cannot be confirmed without DNA. Germline V gene lookup returns CDR1 GTSNPN and CDR2 SVGIG (reference sequence). The CDR3 has 14 amino acids.

The genes are TRBV27 and TRBJ2-2. CDR1 MNHEY and CDR2 SMNVEV come from the germline V gene (reference sequence). This CDR3 spans 13 amino acids. CDR3 sequence reads: CDPGARNTGELFF.

The chain couples TRBV7-2 to TRBJ2-1. CDR3 length: 12 residues. Germline V gives CDR1 SGHTA, CDR2 FQGNSA. The CDR3 loop is CASSLVISQQFF.

The CDR3 is CASSVEVWSYNEQFF. This chain links TRBV9 with TRBJ2-1. The germline CDR1 and CDR2 sequences are SGDLS and YYNGEE. The CDR3 has 15 residues.

The chain couples TRBV12-3 or TRBV12-4 to TRBJ2-1; TCRdb indicates TRBD2, and absent DNA this call remains unverified. The CDR3 extends over 16 amino acids. The CDR3 sequence: CASRFTSTGAGNEQFF.

The V gene is TRBV3-1, the J gene TRBJ2-4; the D call of TRBD1 rests on TCRdb alone, since no DNA is present to check it. Germline V gene lookup returns CDR1 LGHDT and CDR2 YNNKEL (reference sequence). This CDR3 is built from 15 residues. The CDR3 region is CASSLKTAQSNIQYF.

V is TRBV6-1 and J is TRBJ1-5. The CDR3 runs to 13 residues. Germline V lookup: CDR1 MNHNS, CDR2 SASEGT. The CDR3 sequence: CASSEIPELPQHF.